The T cell receptor (beta chain) under discussion was sequenced for a study of neurological immune-mediated disorders. This clonotype has a count of ten or more. TCRdb itself ran the 5' RACE reads through MiXCR, one entry per CDR3 protein. This table holds under 80,000 distinct CDR3 sequences, 5.2% found once. This clonotype was sampled from a woman aged 30 to 39 with multiple sclerosis. Sequenced input: PBMCs.

The CDR3 here is CAIKGDSSYNEQFF. For the CDR3, the DNA is TGTGCCATCAAAGGGGATTCCTCCTACAATGAGCAGTTCTTC. The V gene is TRBV10-3, the J gene TRBJ2-1, with a possible D match to TRBD1 (5 bases). Germline CDR1 reads ENHRY; CDR2 reads SYGVKD. The CDR3 extends over 14 amino acids. V lost 7 bases and J 0 bases, leaving 10 bases between the germline ends.